Listed below are T cell receptor beta chains from one sample, sequenced in a study of shared clonotypes between healthy human individuals. Clones were sequenced by immunoSEQ multiplex PCR, and TCRdb holds only the in-frame ones, with some missing. The data contain millions of clones, 85% to 95% of them seen just once; the ten biggest clones take up 0.1% to 0.15%. Sequencing input: naive CD4+ T cells sorted from blood. These receptors were obtained from a man aged 18 to 30 in good health. Both conserved end residues are part of each CDR3. A D gene is named only where the DNA matches it firmly.

V gene: TRBV5-1; J gene: TRBJ1-3; D gene: .; CDR3 protein: CASSSDGTSGNTIYF
V gene: TRBV28; J gene: TRBJ1-5; D gene: .; CDR3 protein: CASRRTALVQPQHF
V gene: TRBV10-3; J gene: TRBJ2-3; D gene: TRBD1; CDR3 protein: CAIGQGAPLDTQYF
V gene: TRBV7-6; J gene: TRBJ2-7; D gene: .; CDR3 protein: CASSNGPAYEQYF
V gene: TRBV2; J gene: TRBJ2-5; D gene: .; CDR3 protein: CASSPGGETQYF
V gene: TRBV2; J gene: TRBJ2-2; D gene: .; CDR3 protein: CASSESGAGELFF
V gene: TRBV6-6; J gene: TRBJ1-6; D gene: TRBD1; CDR3 protein: CASRPGQYYNSPLHF
V gene: TRBV19; J gene: TRBJ1-6; D gene: .; CDR3 protein: CASSVRGPSHSPLHF
V gene: TRBV5-1; J gene: TRBJ2-4; D gene: TRBD1; CDR3 protein: CASSRWTGGALDIQYF
V gene: TRBV9; J gene: TRBJ2-2; D gene: TRBD2; CDR3 protein: CASSQIAGGGTGELFF
V gene: TRBV7-9; J gene: TRBJ2-1; D gene: .; CDR3 protein: CASSLASGNEQFF
V gene: TRBV5-1; J gene: TRBJ2-5; D gene: TRBD1; CDR3 protein: CASSLTGSLETQYF
V gene: TRBV5-4; J gene: TRBJ1-1; D gene: .; CDR3 protein: CASSLAGTPSEAFF
V gene: TRBV7-2; J gene: TRBJ2-2; D gene: TRBD1; CDR3 protein: CASSLDRGLWELFF
V gene: TRBV18; J gene: TRBJ1-1; D gene: .; CDR3 protein: CASSQGQTSREAFF
V gene: TRBV25-1; J gene: TRBJ2-7; D gene: .; CDR3 protein: CASSASGTPNYEQYF
V gene: TRBV28; J gene: TRBJ2-2; D gene: TRBD1; CDR3 protein: CASDRADTGELFF
V gene: TRBV27; J gene: TRBJ1-2; D gene: .; CDR3 protein: CASAHTWDNYGYTF
V gene: TRBV7-2; J gene: TRBJ2-7; D gene: .; CDR3 protein: CASSFTGGSYEQYF
V gene: TRBV7-2; J gene: TRBJ2-5; D gene: .; CDR3 protein: CASSPVGQGNGETQYF
V gene: TRBV7-2; J gene: TRBJ2-7; D gene: TRBD2; CDR3 protein: CASSLSSGGSSYEQYF
V gene: TRBV29-1; J gene: TRBJ1-2; D gene: TRBD1; CDR3 protein: CSVEGGDRVSSGTF
V gene: TRBV7-2; J gene: TRBJ2-7; D gene: .; CDR3 protein: CASSLEGGNYEQYF
V gene: TRBV5-1; J gene: TRBJ1-2; D gene: .; CDR3 protein: CASSFSRGDHYGYTF